The clone carrying this T cell receptor (beta chain) was counted once. Germline loops: CDR1 PRHDT, CDR2 FYEKMQ (reference sequence). Trimming removed 2 bases from V and 6 bases from J, with 14 bases in between. The CDR3 sequence is 14 residues long. These data originate in a study of cytomegalovirus exposure and HLA in healthy donors. A multiplex PCR was run with 60 Vbeta primers and 13 Jbeta primers. Authors' processing steps: A later analysis tallied 80 million or so unique TCR beta chains, approximately 10 million of them shared. Profiling relied on immunoSEQ multiplex PCR, and the TCRdb table lists in-frame clones only, not all of them. Clone size and the V and J calls come from that table; the DNA yielded D and trimming. The table has 150,000 to 200,000 clones, roughly 78% seen once.

This receptor was obtained from a woman aged 25 to 39 in good health and CMV-seropositive. Sequencing was done on a sample of PBMCs. The rearrangement links TRBV13 to TRBJ2-7; D might be TRBD2 (5 bases). CDR3 bases: TGTGCCAGCAGCTTAAAAACTAGATTCGGCGAGCAGTACTTC. It is translated as CASSLKTRFGEQYF.